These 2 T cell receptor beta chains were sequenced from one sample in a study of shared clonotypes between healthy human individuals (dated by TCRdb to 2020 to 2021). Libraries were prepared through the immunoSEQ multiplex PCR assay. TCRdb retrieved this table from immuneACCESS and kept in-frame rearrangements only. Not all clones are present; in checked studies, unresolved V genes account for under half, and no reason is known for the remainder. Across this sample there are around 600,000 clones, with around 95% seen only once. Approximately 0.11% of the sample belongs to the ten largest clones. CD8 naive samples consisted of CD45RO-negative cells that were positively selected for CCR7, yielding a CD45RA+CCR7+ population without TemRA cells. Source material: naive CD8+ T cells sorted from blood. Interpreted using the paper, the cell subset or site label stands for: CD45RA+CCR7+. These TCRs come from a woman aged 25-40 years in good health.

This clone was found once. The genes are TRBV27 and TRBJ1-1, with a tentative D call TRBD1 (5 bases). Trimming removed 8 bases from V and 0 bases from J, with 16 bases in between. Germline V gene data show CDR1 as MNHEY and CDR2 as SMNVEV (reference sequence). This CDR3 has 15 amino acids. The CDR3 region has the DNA TGTGCCAGCGGACTCTCTCGGGGCTTGAACACTGAAGCTTTCTTT. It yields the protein CASGLSRGLNTEAFF.

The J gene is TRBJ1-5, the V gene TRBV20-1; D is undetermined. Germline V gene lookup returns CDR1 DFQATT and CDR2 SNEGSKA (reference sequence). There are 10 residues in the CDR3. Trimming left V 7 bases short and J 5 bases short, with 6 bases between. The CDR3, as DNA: TGCAGTGGAGGAGATCAGCCCCAGCATTTT. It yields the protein CSGGDQPQHF.